This T cell receptor (beta chain) emerged from a study of T cells expressing NK-cell markers. Generation of TCR beta cDNA was performed by 5'RACE template switching incorporating UMIs. Using the 5' RACE reads, TCRdb records one entry per CDR3 protein without DNA. Found here are about 260,000 distinct CDR3 sequences; the top ten clones hold around 4.3%. The CDR3 consists of 14 residues. Germline loops: CDR1 DFQATT, CDR2 SNEGSKA (reference sequence). The TCR was taken from a woman between 18 and 69 years old in good health. The rearrangement joins TRBV20-1 to TRBJ1-2; TCRdb returns TRBD1, unconfirmable since there is no DNA. The specimen sequenced was blood T cells: a sorted CD56 or NKG2C T cell subset, CD4+ or CD8+ T cells, or bulk PBMC T cells (not recorded which). CDR3 sequence: CSAPRQGADHGYTF.